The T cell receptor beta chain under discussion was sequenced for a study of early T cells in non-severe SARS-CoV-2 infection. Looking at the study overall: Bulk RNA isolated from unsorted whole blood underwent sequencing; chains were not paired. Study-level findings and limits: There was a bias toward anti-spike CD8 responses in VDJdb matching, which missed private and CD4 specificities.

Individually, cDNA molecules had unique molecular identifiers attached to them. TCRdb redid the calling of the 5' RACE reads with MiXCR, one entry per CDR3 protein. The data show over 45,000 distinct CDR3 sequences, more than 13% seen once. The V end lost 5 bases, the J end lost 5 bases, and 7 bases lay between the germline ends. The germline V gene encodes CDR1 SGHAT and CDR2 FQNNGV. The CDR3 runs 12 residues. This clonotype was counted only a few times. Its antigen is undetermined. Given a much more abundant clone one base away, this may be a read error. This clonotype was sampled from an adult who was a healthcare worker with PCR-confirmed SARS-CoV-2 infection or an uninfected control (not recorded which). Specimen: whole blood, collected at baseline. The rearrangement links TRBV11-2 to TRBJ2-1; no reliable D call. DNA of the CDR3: TGTGCCAGCAGCCTAACCCACAATGAGCAGTTCTTC. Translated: CASSLTHNEQFF. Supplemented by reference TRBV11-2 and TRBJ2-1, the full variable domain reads EAGVAQSPRYKIIEKRQSVAFWCNPISGHATLYWYQQILGQGPKLLIQFQNNGVVDDSQLPKDRFSAERLKGVDSTLKIQPAKLEDSAVYLCASSLTHNEQFFGPGTRLTVL.